Here is one T cell receptor beta chain with its context. An end of the junction does not agree with germline; a read error may underlie this. With a J-beta primer mix and a sample-barcoded 5' primer, a second PCR ran about 7 to 12 cycles. A single record per CDR3 protein comes from TCRdb applying MiXCR to the 5' RACE reads. The sample lists more than 750,000 distinct CDR3 sequences; 25% to 35% were seen once. The data were taken from a study of blood T cells in healthy people across ages. CDR3 length equals 13 residues. These sequences were also reported in another study, on T cells of mothers and their children.

This receptor was identified in a woman in her thirties or forties in good health. Sequenced sample: blood. V is TRBV12-3 or TRBV12-4 and J is TRBJ1-2, with D possibly TRBD1 on 5 matching bases. The CDR3 protein is CASSLGELDGHTF. CDR3 in DNA: TGTGCCAGCAGTTTGGGGGAACTGGATGGCCACACCTTC.